The clone carrying this T cell receptor beta chain was seen only a few times. Its antigen is not identified. Original processing notes: In papillary thyroid cancer, a distant-metastasis classifier was built using CDR3 differences across clinicopathological groups. TCRdb re-clonotyped the PCR reads via MiXCR. These V and J calls are TCRdb output, not the study's own analysis. The sample carries tens of thousands of clones, 15% to 20% recorded once. The data are from a study of metastatic and nonmetastatic thyroid tumors. Overall study context: Peripheral blood and tumor or nodule samples from malignant and benign thyroid patients were compared.

The CDR3 length is 14 residues. V was pared by 0 bases and J by 6 bases, with 11 bases between. CDR1 LNHNV and CDR2 YYDKDF come from the germline V gene (reference sequence). General study points: The reported finding was significantly higher TCR beta diversity in malignant thyroid tumors relative to benign nodules, in blood and tumor.

Thyroid surgery was performed in patients who had received no treatment beforehand. Sequencing was carried out using blood. The chain recombines TRBV15 with TRBJ1-2; TRBD1 is a possible D gene (5 bases). This receptor was identified in a female donor with papillary thyroid cancer or a benign thyroid nodule (not recorded which). Some clones in this sample may be carry-over from other donors' samples. The CDR3 reads CATSRDQGVNGYTF. CDR3 sequence (DNA): TGTGCCACCAGCAGAGATCAAGGGGTTAATGGCTACACCTTC.